These 18 T cell receptor beta chains were all obtained from the same sample, sequenced in a study of blood T cell repertoires in COVID-19. Libraries were prepared by immunoSEQ multiplex PCR; TCRdb keeps only in-frame clonotypes and omits some of them. The sample contains 30,000 or so clones, approximately 90% of which appear only once. The material sequenced was peripheral blood. Receptors were obtained from a human donor in a cohort sampled during active COVID-19.

The chain is built from TRBV21-1 and TRBJ2-7; the table's D call, TRBD1, was not checked against the DNA. TRBV21-1 is tagged as a pseudogene. There are 15 residues in the CDR3. The CDR3 region has the DNA TGTGCCAGCAGAAAGACAGGGGGCTATTCAAACGAGCAGTACTTC. It codes for CASRKTGGYSNEQYF.

The V gene is TRBV6-2 or TRBV6-3, the J gene TRBJ2-7; 11 bases map to TRBD1. V lost 2 bases and J lost 4; bases outside the gene matches: 7. Germline V CDR1 and CDR2: MNHEY, SVGEGT. The length of the CDR3 is 16 residues. The CDR3 bases are TGTGCCAGCAGTTACCCCACCGGACAGGGGGCTTACGAGCAGTACTTC. It encodes CASSYPTGQGAYEQYF.

The CDR3 spells CASKDSLYGYTF. The CDR3 coding sequence is TGTGCCAGCAAAGACTCCCTATATGGCTACACCTTC. This chain joins TRBV6-5 and TRBJ1-2; no clear D gene. Trimming stripped 7 bases from V and 5 bases from J, with 11 bases between. CDR3 length: 12 amino acids. Germline V gene lookup returns CDR1 MNHEY and CDR2 SVGAGI.

A few counts support this clone. The chain couples TRBV7-6 to TRBJ2-1, with 9 bases identical to TRBD2. The germline gives CDR1 SGHVS, CDR2 FNYEAQ. V lost 5 bases, J lost 8 bases, and 10 bases stayed unmatched. The CDR3 has 15 amino acids. CDR3 sequence: CASSQNGGGAHEQFF. The CDR3 DNA follows: TGTGCCAGCAGCCAGAACGGCGGGGGGGCACATGAGCAGTTCTTC.

The J gene is TRBJ1-4, the V gene TRBV20-1; tentatively, D is TRBD1 (6 bases). Trimming removed 7 bases from V and 11 bases from J, with 14 bases in between. Germline V gene data show CDR1 as DFQATT and CDR2 as SNEGSKA (reference sequence). This CDR3 spans 11 amino acids. The CDR3 region is CSVGITGKLFF. In nucleotides, the CDR3 is TGCAGTGTAGGAATCACAGGGAAACTGTTTTTT.

In this sample, this clone turned up a few times. The gene calls are TRBV5-5 and TRBJ1-2; D not certain. This CDR3 is built from 13 residues. From germline, CDR1 is SGHKS and CDR2 YYEKEE (reference sequence). V lost 0 bases to trimming and J lost 7 bases, with 10 bases between them. The CDR3 is CASSLEGRSGYTF. The CDR3 DNA follows: TGTGCCAGCAGCTTGGAAGGGAGGAGTGGCTACACCTTC.

This chain connects TRBV7-9 to TRBJ1-4; D possibly corresponds to TRBD1 (5 bases). The V and J ends lost 4 bases and 7 bases respectively, with 13 bases between them. The CDR3 extends over 14 amino acids. Per germline, CDR1 SEHNR and CDR2 FQNEAQ (reference sequence). CDR3 DNA: TGTGCCAGCAGCTCCAGGGCCGAAGGTGAAAAACTGTTTTTT. Protein sequence: CASSSRAEGEKLFF.

V usage is TRBV6-6 and J usage is TRBJ2-7; 8 bases are shared with TRBD1. This CDR3 comprises 14 residues. Germline V CDR1 and CDR2: MNHNY, SVGAGI (reference sequence). J was trimmed by 7 bases and V by 2 bases; bases with no gene match: 7. As DNA, the CDR3 is TGTGCCAGCAGTTACGGGCAGGGGGCCGGGGAGCAGTACTTC. This codes for CASSYGQGAGEQYF.

The V call is TRBV5-4, the J call TRBJ1-2; 8 bases are a match to TRBD1. The CDR3 has 15 amino acids. Germline V gene sequence: CDR1 SGHNT, CDR2 YYREEE (reference sequence). V was clipped by 0 bases and J by 8 bases; unmatched bases: 9. CDR3 in DNA: TGTGCCAGCAGCTTGGCCGGGACAGGTCGACGAGGCTACACCTTC. Protein: CASSLAGTGRRGYTF.

This sequence joins TRBV10-2 and TRBJ2-3; 11 nucleotides line up with TRBD2. V dropped 4 bases and J dropped 2; count of bases not matched to a gene: 11. This CDR3 has 18 residues. Germline CDR1 and CDR2: WSHSY and SAAADI. CDR3: CASSVSGLAGSPTDTQYF. CDR3 nucleotides: TGCGCCAGCAGTGTCTCAGGACTAGCGGGCTCCCCCACAGATACGCAGTATTTT.

This clone was counted once. V usage is TRBV27 and J usage is TRBJ1-2; the match to TRBD1 covers 7 bases. CDR1 is MNHEY and CDR2 is SMNVEV in the germline V gene (reference sequence). V shed 3 bases, J shed 13 bases, and the junction held 14 bases outside the gene matches. The CDR3 covers 14 residues. DNA of the CDR3: TGTGCCAGCAGTTTGTGGAGTGACAGGGAGCCGCCCACCTTC. Its translation is CASSLWSDREPPTF.

This clone is a singleton in its sample. The rearrangement links TRBV6-5 to TRBJ1-1; D remains unclear. The length of the CDR3 is 15 residues. Germline loops: CDR1 MNHEY, CDR2 SVGAGI. Trimming removed 0 bases at V and 1 base at J, with 9 bases between. The CDR3 nucleotides read TGTGCCAGCAGTTACTCCTCCTCCCCGAACACTGAAGCTTTCTTT. This gives the protein CASSYSSSPNTEAFF.

The chain is built from TRBV11-1 and TRBJ2-7, with no clear D. The CDR3 length is 14 residues. V was pared by 6 bases and J by 0 bases, with 12 bases between. In germline, CDR1 is SGHAT, CDR2 FQDESV (reference sequence). CDR3 protein: CASRYNTYSYEQYF. In DNA, the CDR3 is TGTGCCAGCAGATACAACACATACTCCTACGAGCAGTACTTC.

The chain joins TRBV7-2 to TRBJ1-2; no definite D call. This CDR3 spans 16 amino acids. The germline V gene has CDR1 SGHTA and CDR2 FQGNSA. V lost 1 base to trimming and J lost 3 bases, with 15 bases between them. The CDR3 reads CASSLVGRGGDYGYTF. The CDR3 nucleotides read TGTGCCAGCAGCTTAGTTGGTCGGGGTGGCGACTATGGCTACACCTTC.

The chain links TRBV6-5 to TRBJ1-5; D perhaps matches TRBD1 (5 bases). Germline CDR1 MNHEY, CDR2 SVGAGI. This CDR3 contains 13 residues. Trimming took off 4 bases at V and 3 bases at J, with 7 bases between the two ends. The CDR3 DNA sequence: TGTGCCAGCAGTTCAGGGCTCAATCAGCCCCAGCATTTT. It is translated as CASSSGLNQPQHF.

This chain uses TRBV9 with TRBJ2-7, with 7 bases aligning to TRBD2. The ends lost 0 bases at V and 3 bases at J; junction bases unmatched: 3. Germline V gene lookup returns CDR1 SGDLS and CDR2 YYNGEE. The CDR3 covers 14 residues. The CDR3 sequence is CASSVAASGYEQYF. The CDR3 DNA reads TGTGCCAGCAGCGTAGCGGCTAGCGGCTACGAGCAGTACTTC.

This clone was seen a few times. The chain combines TRBV7-2 with TRBJ1-5; D unclear. CDR1 SGHTA and CDR2 FQGNSA come from the germline V gene. The CDR3 runs to 13 residues. Trimming shortened V by 1 base and J by 5 bases, and 6 bases separated the two germline ends. The CDR3 DNA reads TGTGCCAGCAGCTTAGTTCCAGATCAGCCCCAGCATTTT. Protein sequence: CASSLVPDQPQHF.

This clone occurred once. This chain connects TRBV12-3 or TRBV12-4 to TRBJ2-7, with 7 bases aligning to TRBD1. The J segment lost 4 bases and the V segment lost 5 bases, leaving 5 bases of the junction unmatched. The CDR3 loop spans 13 amino acids. Here the CDR3 DNA reads TGTGCCAGCAGTCGAGGGGGCGGGTACGAGCAGTACTTC. Residues: CASSRGGGYEQYF.